Sequencing of this TCR beta chain was carried out in a study of cytomegalovirus exposure and HLA in healthy donors. Broader study findings: Listed as cytomegalovirus-associated were over 150 TCR beta chains.

The assay was immunoSEQ multiplex PCR, and TCRdb's table has in-frame clones only and misses some. Among some 110,000 clones listed, roughly 83% were seen once. The CDR3 loop spans 17 amino acids. Germline V lookup: CDR1 SNHLY, CDR2 FYNNEI. Trimming took 6 bases from V and 0 from J; bases not matched to a gene: 10. Of note for this clone: The target antigen is unknown.

This chain links TRBV2 with TRBJ2-5; 10 bases match TRBD2. Sample: PBMCs. The receptor's source is a young man in good health and CMV-seronegative. The CDR3 sequence is CASRDSGTSAYQETQYF. The CDR3 DNA reads as TGTGCCAGCAGAGATTCCGGGACTAGCGCATACCAAGAGACCCAGTACTTC.